This T cell receptor (beta chain) was sequenced during a study of T cells in Graves' hyperthyroidism and ophthalmopathy. Study conclusions and caveats: Ophthalmopathy was distinguished from stable hyperthyroidism by 13 V-J signatures.

There are 14 residues in the CDR3. Germline assignment: CDR1 SGHVS and CDR2 FNYEAQ. The V gene end was trimmed by 0 bases and the J gene end by 9 bases; junction bases not matched to a gene: 4. This clonotype was recorded at least ten times. As yet, its antigen is unknown. Researchers amplified the TCR beta CDR3 regions from RNA transcripts. First-round RT-PCR of the TCR CDR3 relied on the HTBI primer set. Each CDR3 protein gets one entry after TCRdb re-called the multiplex PCR reads with MiXCR. In the table there are about 770,000 distinct CDR3 sequences, about 19% of which are singletons. Material for sequencing was blood. The receptor was derived from a woman in her forties or fifties with Graves' hyperthyroidism that later progressed to Graves' ophthalmopathy. The V call is TRBV7-6, the J call TRBJ1-5; 8 bases match TRBD1. CDR3 sequence: CASSLAGGTGPQHF. The CDR3 DNA follows: TGTGCCAGCAGCTTAGCGGGCGGGACAGGGCCCCAGCATTTT. The whole variable domain, filled in from reference TRBV7-6 and TRBJ1-5, reads GAGVSQSPRYKVTKRGQDVALRCDPISGHVSLYWYRQALGQGPEFLTYFNYEAQQDKSGLPNDRFSAERPEGSISTLTIQRTEQRDSAMYRCASSLAGGTGPQHFGDGTRLSIL.